The clone carrying this T cell receptor (beta chain) was observed once. This sample stems from a study of blood T cell repertoires in COVID-19. Study summary: Whether acute or convalescent, the COVID-19 samples came from the United States, Italy and Spain. T cells, B-cell-depleted T cells, or PBMCs provided the cDNA or gDNA that served as material.

In the original processing: Counts of nucleated cells, estimated from reference gene primer amplification, were obtained. Assay used: immunoSEQ multiplex PCR; TCRdb lists only in-frame clones, some missing. The V and J calls and clone size were taken over from that table, and D and trimming were inferred from the DNA. The table includes more than 65,000 clones, approximately 90% detected once. Trimming left V 0 bases short and J 4 bases short, with 13 bases between. The CDR3 has 15 amino acids. Germline assignment: CDR1 SGHRS and CDR2 YFSETQ. The V and J genes are TRBV5-1 and TRBJ1-2; TRBD1 might be the D (5 bases). The sample consisted of peripheral blood. This clonotype originated in a human donor in a cohort sampled during active COVID-19. The CDR3 region has the DNA TGCGCCAGCAGCTTGGCGCAGGGAGGTAGCTATGGCTACACCTTC. Translating it yields CASSLAQGGSYGYTF. Full variable domain (remainder filled in from reference TRBV5-1 and TRBJ1-2): KAGVTQTPRYLIKTRGQQVTLSCSPISGHRSVSWYQQTPGQGLQFLFEYFSETQRNKGNFPGRFSGRQFSNSRSEMNVSTLELGDSALYLCASSLAQGGSYGYTFGSGTRLTVV.